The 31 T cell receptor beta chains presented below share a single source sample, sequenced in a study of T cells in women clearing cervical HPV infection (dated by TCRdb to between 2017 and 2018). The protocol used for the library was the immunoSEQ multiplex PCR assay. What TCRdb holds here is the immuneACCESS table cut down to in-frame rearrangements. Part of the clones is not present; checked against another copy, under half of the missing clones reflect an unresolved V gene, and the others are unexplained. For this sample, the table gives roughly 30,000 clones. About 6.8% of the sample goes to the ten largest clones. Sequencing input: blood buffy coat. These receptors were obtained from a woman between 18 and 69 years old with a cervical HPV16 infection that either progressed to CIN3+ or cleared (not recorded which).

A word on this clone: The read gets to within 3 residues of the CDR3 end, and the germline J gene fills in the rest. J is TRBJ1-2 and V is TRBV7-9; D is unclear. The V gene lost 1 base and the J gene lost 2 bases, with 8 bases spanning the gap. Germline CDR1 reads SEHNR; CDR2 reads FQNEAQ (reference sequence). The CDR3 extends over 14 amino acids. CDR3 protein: CASSLDGRNYGYTF. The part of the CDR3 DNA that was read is TGTGCCAGCAGCTTAGACGGCAGGAACTATGGC. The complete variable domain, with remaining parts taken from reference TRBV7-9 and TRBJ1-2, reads DTGVSQNPRHKITKRGQNVTFRCDPISEHNRLYWYRQTLGQGPEFLTYFQNEAQLEKSRLLSDRFSAERPKGSFSTLEIQRTEQGDSAMYLCASSLDGRNYGYTFGSGTRLTVV.

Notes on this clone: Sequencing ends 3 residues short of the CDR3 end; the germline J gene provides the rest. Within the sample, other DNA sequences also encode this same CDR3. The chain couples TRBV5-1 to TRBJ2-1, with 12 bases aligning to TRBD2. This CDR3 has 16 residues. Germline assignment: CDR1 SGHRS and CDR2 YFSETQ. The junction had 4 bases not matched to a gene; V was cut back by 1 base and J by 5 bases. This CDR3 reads CASSLTSGGLDNEQFF. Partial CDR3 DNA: TGCGCCAGCAGCTTGACTAGCGGGGGGTTGGACAATGAG.

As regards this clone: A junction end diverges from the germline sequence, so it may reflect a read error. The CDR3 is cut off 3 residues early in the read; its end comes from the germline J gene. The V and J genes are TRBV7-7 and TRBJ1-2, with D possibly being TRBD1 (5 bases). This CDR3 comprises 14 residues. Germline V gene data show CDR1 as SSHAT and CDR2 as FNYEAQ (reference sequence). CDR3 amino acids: CASSPGSPYNDYTF. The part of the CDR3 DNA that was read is TGTGCTAGCAGCCCAGGGTCCCCCTACAATGAC.

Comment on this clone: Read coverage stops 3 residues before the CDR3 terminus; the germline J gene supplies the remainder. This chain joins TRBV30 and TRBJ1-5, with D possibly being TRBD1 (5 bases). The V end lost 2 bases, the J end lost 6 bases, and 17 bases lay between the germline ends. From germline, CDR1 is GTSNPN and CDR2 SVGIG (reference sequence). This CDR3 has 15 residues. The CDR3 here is CAWSSEGSSSQPQHF. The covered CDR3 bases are TGTGCCTGGAGTAGCGAGGGGAGCTCAAGTCAGCCC.

The CDR3 bases that were read are TGTGCCAGCAGCTTAGTTCCCCTTTATGGC. Protein: CASSLVPLYG. The entire CDR3 reads CASSLVPLYGYTF. This chain joins TRBV7-2 and TRBJ1-2; no firm D call. The CDR3 goes on 3 residues after the read ends, and that part is filled in from the germline J gene. V lost 1 base and J lost 5, with 8 bases in between. Germline loops: CDR1 SGHTA, CDR2 FQGNSA. The CDR3 consists of 13 residues.

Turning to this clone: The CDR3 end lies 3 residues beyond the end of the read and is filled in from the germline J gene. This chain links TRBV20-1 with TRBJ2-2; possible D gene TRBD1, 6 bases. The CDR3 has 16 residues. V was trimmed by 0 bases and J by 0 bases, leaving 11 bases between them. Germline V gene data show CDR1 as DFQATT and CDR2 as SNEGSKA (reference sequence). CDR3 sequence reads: CSARDRDTSNTGELFF. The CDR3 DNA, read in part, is TGCAGTGCTAGAGATCGGGACACCTCGAACACCGGGGAG.

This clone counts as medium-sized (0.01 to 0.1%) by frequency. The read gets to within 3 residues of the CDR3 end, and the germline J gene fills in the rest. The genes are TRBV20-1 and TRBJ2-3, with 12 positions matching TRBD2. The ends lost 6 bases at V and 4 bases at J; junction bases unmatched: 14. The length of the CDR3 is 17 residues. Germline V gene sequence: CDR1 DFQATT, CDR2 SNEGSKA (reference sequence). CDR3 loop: CSAAARRLAGVADTQYF. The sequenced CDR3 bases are TGCAGTGCCGCGGCCCGTAGACTAGCGGGAGTGGCAGATACG.

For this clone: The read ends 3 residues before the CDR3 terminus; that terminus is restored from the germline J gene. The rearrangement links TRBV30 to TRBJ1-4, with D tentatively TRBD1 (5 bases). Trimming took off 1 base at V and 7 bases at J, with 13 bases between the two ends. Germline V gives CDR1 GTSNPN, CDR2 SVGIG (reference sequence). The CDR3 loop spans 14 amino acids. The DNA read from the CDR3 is TGTGCCTGGAGTGAACAGGTCGTAGTTGAAAAA. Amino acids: CAWSEQVVVEK. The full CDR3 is CAWSEQVVVEKLFF.

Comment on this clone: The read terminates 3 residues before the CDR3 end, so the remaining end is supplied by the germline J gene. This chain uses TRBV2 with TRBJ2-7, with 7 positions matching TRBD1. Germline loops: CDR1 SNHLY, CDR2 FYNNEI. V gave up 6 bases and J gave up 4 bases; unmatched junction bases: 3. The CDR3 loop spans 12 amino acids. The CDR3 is CASREDRYEQYF. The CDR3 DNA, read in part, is TGTGCCAGCAGGGAGGACAGGTACGAG.

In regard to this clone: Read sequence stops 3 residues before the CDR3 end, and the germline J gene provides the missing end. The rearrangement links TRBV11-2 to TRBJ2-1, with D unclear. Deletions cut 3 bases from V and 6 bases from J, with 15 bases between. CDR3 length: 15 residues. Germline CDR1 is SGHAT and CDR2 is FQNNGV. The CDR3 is CASSFHQVLSNEQFF. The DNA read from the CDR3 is TGTGCCAGCAGCTTTCATCAGGTTTTAAGCAATGAG. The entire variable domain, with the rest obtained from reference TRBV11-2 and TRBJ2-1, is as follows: EAGVAQSPRYKIIEKRQSVAFWCNPISGHATLYWYQQILGQGPKLLIQFQNNGVVDDSQLPKDRFSAERLKGVDSTLKIQPAKLEDSAVYLCASSFHQVLSNEQFFGPGTRLTVL.

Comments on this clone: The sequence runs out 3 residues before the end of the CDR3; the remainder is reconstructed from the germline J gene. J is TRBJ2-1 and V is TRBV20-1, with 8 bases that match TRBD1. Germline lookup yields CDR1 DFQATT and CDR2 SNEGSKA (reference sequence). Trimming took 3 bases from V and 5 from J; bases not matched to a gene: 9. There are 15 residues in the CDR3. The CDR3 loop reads CSARETGAPHNEQFF. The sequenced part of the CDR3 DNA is TGCAGTGCTAGGGAGACAGGGGCCCCCCACAATGAG.

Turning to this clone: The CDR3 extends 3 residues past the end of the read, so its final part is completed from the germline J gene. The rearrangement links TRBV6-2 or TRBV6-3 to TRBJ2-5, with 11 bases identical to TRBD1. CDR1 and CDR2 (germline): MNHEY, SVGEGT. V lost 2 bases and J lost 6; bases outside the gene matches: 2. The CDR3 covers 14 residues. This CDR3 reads CASSYGDRGKTQYF. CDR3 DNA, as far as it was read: TGTGCCAGCAGTTACGGGGACAGGGGGAAGACC.

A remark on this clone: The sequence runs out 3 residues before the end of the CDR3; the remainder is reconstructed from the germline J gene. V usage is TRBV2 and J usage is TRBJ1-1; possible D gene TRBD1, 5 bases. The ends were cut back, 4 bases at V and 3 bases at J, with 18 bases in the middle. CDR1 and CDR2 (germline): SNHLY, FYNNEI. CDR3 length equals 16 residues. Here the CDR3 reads CASSGVRGGGDTEAFF. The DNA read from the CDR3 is TGTGCCAGCAGTGGAGTCCGCGGTGGGGGGGACACTGAA.

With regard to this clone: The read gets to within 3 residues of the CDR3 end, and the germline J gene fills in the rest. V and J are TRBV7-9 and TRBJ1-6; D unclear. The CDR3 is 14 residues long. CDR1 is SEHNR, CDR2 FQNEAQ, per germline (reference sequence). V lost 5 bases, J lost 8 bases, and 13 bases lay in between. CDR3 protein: CASSPSGRDSPLHF. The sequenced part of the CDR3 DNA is TGTGCCAGCAGCCCCTCGGGGAGGGATTCACCC.

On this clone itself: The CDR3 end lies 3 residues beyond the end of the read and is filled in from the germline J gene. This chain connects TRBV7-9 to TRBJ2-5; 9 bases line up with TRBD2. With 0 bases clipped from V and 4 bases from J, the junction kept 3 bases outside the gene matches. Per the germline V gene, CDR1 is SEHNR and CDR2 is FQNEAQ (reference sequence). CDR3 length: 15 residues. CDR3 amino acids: CASSLARGGRETQYF. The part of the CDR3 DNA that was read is TGTGCCAGCAGCTTAGCGCGGGGGGGCCGAGAGACC.

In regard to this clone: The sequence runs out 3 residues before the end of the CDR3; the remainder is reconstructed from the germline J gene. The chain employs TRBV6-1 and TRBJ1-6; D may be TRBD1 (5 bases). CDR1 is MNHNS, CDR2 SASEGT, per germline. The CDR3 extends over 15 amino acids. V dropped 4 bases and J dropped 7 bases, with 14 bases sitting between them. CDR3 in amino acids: CASSGGGTHNSPLHF. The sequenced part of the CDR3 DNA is TGTGCCAGCAGTGGGGGGGGGACTCACAATTCACCC.

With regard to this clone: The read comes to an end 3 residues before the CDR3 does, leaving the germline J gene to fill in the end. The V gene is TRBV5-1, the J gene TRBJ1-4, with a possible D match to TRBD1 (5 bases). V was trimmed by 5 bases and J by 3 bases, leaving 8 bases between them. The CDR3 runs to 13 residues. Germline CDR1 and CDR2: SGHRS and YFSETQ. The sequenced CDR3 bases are TGCGCCAGCAGACAGGTATCTAATGAAAAA. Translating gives CASRQVSNEK. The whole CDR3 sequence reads CASRQVSNEKLFF.

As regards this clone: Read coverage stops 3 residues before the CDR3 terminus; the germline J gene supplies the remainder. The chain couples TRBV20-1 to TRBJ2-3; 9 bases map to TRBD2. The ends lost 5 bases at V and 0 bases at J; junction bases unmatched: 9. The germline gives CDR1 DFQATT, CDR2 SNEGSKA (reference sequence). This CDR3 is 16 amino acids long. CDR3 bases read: TGCAGTGCTCCCCGACTAGCGGTGAGGAGCACAGATACG. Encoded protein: CSAPRLAVRSTDT. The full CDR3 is CSAPRLAVRSTDTQYF.

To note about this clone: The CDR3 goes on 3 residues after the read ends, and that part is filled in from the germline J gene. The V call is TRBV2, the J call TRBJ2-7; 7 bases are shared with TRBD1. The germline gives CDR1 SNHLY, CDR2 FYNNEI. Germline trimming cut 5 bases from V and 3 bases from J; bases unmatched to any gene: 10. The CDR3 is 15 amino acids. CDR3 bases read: TGTGCCAGCAGTTCTACCGGGACAGATTTCTACGAG. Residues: CASSSTGTDFYE. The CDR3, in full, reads CASSSTGTDFYEQYF.

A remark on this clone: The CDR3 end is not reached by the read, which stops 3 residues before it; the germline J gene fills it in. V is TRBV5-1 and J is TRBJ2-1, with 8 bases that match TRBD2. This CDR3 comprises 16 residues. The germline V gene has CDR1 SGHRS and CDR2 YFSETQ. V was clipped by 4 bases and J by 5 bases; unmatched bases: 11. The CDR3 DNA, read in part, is TGCGCCAGCAGCCCCCCGACGGGGGGGGTTGACAATGAG. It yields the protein CASSPPTGGVDNE. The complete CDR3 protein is CASSPPTGGVDNEQFF.

CDR3 loop: CASSPSDRRGEKLFF. The DNA read from the CDR3 is TGTGCCAGCTCACCAAGCGACCGCCGTGGGGAAAAA. The chain combines TRBV18 with TRBJ1-4; no reliable D call. The CDR3 goes on 3 residues after the read ends, and that part is filled in from the germline J gene. The CDR3 spans 15 residues. The germline V gene has CDR1 KGHSH and CDR2 LQKENI. Trimming took 2 bases from V and 8 from J, leaving 15 bases between them. Drawing the rest from reference TRBV18 and TRBJ1-4, the complete variable domain is NAGVMQNPRHLVRRRGQEARLRCSPMKGHSHVYWYRQLPEEGLKFMVYLQKENIIDESGMPKERFSAEFPKEGPSILRIQQVVRGDSAAYFCASSPSDRRGEKLFFGSGTQLSVL.

The sequenced CDR3 bases are TGTGCCAGTAGGACAGGGGACTATGGC. It translates to CASRTGDYG. The whole CDR3 protein is CASRTGDYGYTF. V is TRBV19 and J is TRBJ1-2; TRBD1 matches 8 bases. The read stops 3 residues short of the end of the CDR3; the missing end is completed from the germline J gene. Germline CDR1 and CDR2: LNHDA and SQIVND (reference sequence). Trimming at V came to 6 bases and at J to 3 bases, leaving 0 bases not matched to a gene. CDR3 length: 12 amino acids.

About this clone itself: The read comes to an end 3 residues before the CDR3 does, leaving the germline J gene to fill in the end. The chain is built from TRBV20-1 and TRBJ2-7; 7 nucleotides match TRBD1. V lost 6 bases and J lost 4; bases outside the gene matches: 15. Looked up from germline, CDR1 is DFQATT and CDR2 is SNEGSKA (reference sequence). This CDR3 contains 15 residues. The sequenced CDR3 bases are TGCAGTGCCCCAAACCGGGACAGTGGAGAGTACGAG. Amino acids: CSAPNRDSGEYE. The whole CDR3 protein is CSAPNRDSGEYEQYF.

This CDR3 reads CARRDEFGGRNDYTF. Incomplete CDR3 DNA: TGTGCCAGACGGGACGAGTTCGGGGGAAGGAATGAC. The rearrangement uses TRBV2 and TRBJ1-2, with a weak D call TRBD1 (5 bases). The sequenced fragment ends 3 residues before the CDR3 boundary, so the rest is inferred from the germline J gene. The germline V gene has CDR1 SNHLY and CDR2 FYNNEI. The CDR3 runs to 15 residues.

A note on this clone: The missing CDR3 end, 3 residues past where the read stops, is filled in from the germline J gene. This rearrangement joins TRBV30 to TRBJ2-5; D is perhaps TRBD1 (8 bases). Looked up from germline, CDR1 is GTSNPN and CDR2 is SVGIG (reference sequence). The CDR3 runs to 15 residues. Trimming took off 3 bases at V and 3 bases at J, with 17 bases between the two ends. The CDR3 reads CAWRQGGRTKETQYF. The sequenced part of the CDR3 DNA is TGTGCCTGGAGACAGGGGGGGAGGACAAAAGAGACC. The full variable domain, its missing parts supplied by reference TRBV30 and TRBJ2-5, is SQTIHQWPATLVQPVGSPLSLECTVEGTSNPNLYWYRQAAGRGLQLLFYSVGIGQISSEVPQNLSASRPQDRQFILSSKKLLLSDSGFYLCAWRQGGRTKETQYFGPGTRLLVL.

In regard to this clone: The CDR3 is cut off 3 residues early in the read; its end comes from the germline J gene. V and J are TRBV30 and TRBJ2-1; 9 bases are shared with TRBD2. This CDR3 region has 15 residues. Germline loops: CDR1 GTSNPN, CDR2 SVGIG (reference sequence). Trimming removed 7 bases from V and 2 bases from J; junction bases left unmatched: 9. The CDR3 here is CASLAGVKAYNEQFF. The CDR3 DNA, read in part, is TGTGCCTCCTTAGCGGGAGTTAAGGCCTACAATGAG.

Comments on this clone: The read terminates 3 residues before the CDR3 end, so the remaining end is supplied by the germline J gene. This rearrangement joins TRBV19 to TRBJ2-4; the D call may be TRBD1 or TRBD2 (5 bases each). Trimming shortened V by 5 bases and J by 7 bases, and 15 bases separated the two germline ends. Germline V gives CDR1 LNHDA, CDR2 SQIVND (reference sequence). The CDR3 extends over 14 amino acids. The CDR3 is CASSSRGAENIQYF. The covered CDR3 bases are TGTGCCAGTAGTTCGAGGGGCGCTGAGAACATT. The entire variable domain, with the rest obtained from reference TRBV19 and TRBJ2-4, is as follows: DGGITQSPKYLFRKEGQNVTLSCEQNLNHDAMYWYRQDPGQGLRLIYYSQIVNDFQKGDIAEGYSVSREKKESFPLTVTSAQKNPTAFYLCASSSRGAENIQYFGAGTRLSVL.

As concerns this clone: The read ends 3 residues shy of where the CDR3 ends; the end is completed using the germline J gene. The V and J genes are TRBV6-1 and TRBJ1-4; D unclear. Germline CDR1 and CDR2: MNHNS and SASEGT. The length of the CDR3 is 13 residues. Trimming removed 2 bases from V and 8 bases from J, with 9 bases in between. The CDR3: CASSENLREKLFF. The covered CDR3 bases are TGTGCCAGCAGTGAAAATTTACGGGAAAAA.

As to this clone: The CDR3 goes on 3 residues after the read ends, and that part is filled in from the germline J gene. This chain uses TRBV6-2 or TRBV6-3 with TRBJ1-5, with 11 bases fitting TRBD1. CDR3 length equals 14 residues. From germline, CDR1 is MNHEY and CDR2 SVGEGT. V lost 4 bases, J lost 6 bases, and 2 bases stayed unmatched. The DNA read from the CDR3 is TGTGCCAGCAGTTCCGGGACAGGGGGTCAGCCC. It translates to CASSSGTGGQP. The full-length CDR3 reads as CASSSGTGGQPQHF.

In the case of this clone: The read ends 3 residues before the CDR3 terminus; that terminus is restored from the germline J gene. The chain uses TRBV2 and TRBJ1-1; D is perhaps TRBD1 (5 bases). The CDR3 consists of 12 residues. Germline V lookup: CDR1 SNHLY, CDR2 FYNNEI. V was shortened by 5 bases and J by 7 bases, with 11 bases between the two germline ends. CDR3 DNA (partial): TGTGCCAGCAGTAGTGGGGCGATTGAA. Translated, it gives CASSSGAIE. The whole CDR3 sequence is CASSSGAIEAFF. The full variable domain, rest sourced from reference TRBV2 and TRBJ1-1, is EPEVTQTPSHQVTQMGQEVILRCVPISNHLYFYWYRQILGQKVEFLVSFYNNEISEKSEIFDDQFSVERPDGSNFTLKIRSTKLEDSAMYFCASSSGAIEAFFGQGTRLTVV.

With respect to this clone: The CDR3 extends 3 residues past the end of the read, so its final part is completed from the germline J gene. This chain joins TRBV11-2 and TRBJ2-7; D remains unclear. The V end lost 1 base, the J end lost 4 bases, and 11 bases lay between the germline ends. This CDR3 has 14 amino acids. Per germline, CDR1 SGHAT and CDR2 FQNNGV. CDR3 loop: CASSLGIGGYEQYF. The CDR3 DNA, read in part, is TGTGCCAGCAGCTTAGGGATCGGCGGATACGAG.